Below, one T cell receptor (beta chain) is given with its context. Antigen: not known. The TCR alpha and TCR beta cDNA libraries, bearing sample barcodes and UMIs, were generated by 5'RACE using constant-segment primers. MiXCR was run by TCRdb on the 5' RACE reads, yielding one entry per CDR3 protein. Seen here are some 350,000 distinct CDR3 sequences, about 15% observed once, and the top ten hold around 24%. The data stem from a study of T-cell memory formation after mild COVID-19. As for the study in general: Among the donors, TCR clusters were largely specific to each donor.

Looked up from germline, CDR1 is MNHEY and CDR2 is SVGEGT. The ends were cut back, 8 bases at V and 10 bases at J, with 9 bases in the middle. There are 11 residues in the CDR3. Study observations and caveats: The study detected some responding clones in pre-infection memory, suggesting cross-reactive memory joined. Later expanders leaned CD4+, whereas clones that contracted between day 15 and 85 were balanced CD4/CD8.

The TCR originated in a man aged 18 to 30 who had mild COVID-19 (a few samples of this study predate the infection). Cell type and time point are not known. This chain joins TRBV6-2 or TRBV6-3 and TRBJ1-6, with D tentatively TRBD1 (5 bases). Sequencing was done on a sample of PBMCs or a T cell subset sorted from them (not recorded which). The CDR3 DNA reads as TGTGCCAGCCGTTGGGGCTCACCCCTCCACTTT. This codes for CASRWGSPLHF.